The 32 T cell receptor beta chains reported below all come from one sample, sequenced in a study of spatial heterogeneity in lung cancer. General study results and limits: Counts that tracked tumor mutation counts were those of expanded intratumoral alpha and beta TCRs.

From the 5' RACE reads, TCRdb called clonotypes with MiXCR, one entry per CDR3 protein. The data show approximately 6,000 distinct CDR3 sequences, with around 15% seen just once and just over 15% held by the top ten. These TCRs' antigens remain unknown. This sample's time point: sample taken at primary tumor resection. The specimen comprised lung tumor tissue, sampled at surgery. The receptors stem from a female donor with early-stage non-small cell lung cancer.

This clonotype counts as medium-sized. V is TRBV7-9 and J is TRBJ2-2, with D perhaps matching TRBD2 (5 bases). V gave up 5 bases and J gave up 0 bases, with 10 bases separating them. In germline, CDR1 is SEHNR, CDR2 FQNEAQ (reference sequence). The CDR3 spans 15 residues. The CDR3 loop reads CASSAGNSNTGELFF. CDR3 coding DNA: TGTGCCAGCAGCGCCGGGAACTCGAACACCGGGGAGCTGTTTTTT. The full variable domain, rest sourced from reference TRBV7-9 and TRBJ2-2, is DTGVSQNPRHKITKRGQNVTFRCDPISEHNRLYWYRQTLGQGPEFLTYFQNEAQLEKSRLLSDRFSAERPKGSFSTLEIQRTEQGDSAMYLCASSAGNSNTGELFFGEGSRLTVL.

This chain's CDR3 is CASSAGNEQFF. The CDR3 DNA follows: TGTGCCAGCAGCGCCGGCAATGAGCAGTTCTTC. The chain employs TRBV9 and TRBJ2-1; D is uncertain. Germline-derived CDR1 and CDR2 are SGDLS and YYNGEE. Trimming took 3 bases from V and 6 from J, leaving 4 bases between them. The CDR3 contains 11 residues. Filled out from reference TRBV9 and TRBJ2-1, the complete variable domain reads DSGVTQTPKHLITATGQRVTLRCSPRSGDLSVYWYQQSLDQGLQFLIQYYNGEERAKGNILERFSAQQFPDLHSELNLSSLELGDSALYFCASSAGNEQFFGPGTRLTVL.

This clonotype is categorized as medium-sized. This chain links TRBV29-1 with TRBJ2-2; D is tentatively TRBD1 or TRBD2 (6 bases each). V lost 4 bases and J lost 7, with 16 bases in between. The CDR3 is 14 residues long. Germline V lookup: CDR1 SQVTM, CDR2 ANQGSEA. CDR3 nucleotides: TGCAGCGTTGCGCCGGGGGCGCGAGTCGGGGAGCTGTTTTTT. It encodes CSVAPGARVGELFF.

The genes are TRBV6-1 and TRBJ1-5; D may be TRBD1 (6 bases). Trimming removed 5 bases from V and 8 bases from J, with 22 bases in between. There are 16 residues in the CDR3. Germline-derived CDR1 and CDR2 are MNHNS and SASEGT. In DNA form, the CDR3 reads TGTGCCAGCAGTTCCAGGGGAACCGGCAGAACCAAGCCCCAGCATTTT. Amino acid sequence: CASSSRGTGRTKPQHF.

This clonotype was seen many times. This rearrangement joins TRBV30 to TRBJ1-5, with D unclear. Germline CDR1 is GTSNPN and CDR2 is SVGIG (reference sequence). The length of the CDR3 is 15 residues. V lost 2 bases and J 7 bases, leaving 18 bases between the germline ends. In DNA form, the CDR3 reads TGTGCCTGGAGTCTAGCCGGGCCGACGGGACAGCCCCAGCATTTT. It yields the protein CAWSLAGPTGQPQHF.

This clonotype is judged medium-sized. The chain couples TRBV11-2 to TRBJ2-5, with 15 bases lining up with TRBD2. Germline V lookup: CDR1 SGHAT, CDR2 FQNNGV. The CDR3 length is 16 residues. J gave up 5 bases and V 5 bases, and 6 bases lay outside the gene matches. The CDR3 nucleotides read TGTGCCAGCAGCAGGACTAGCGGGAGGGCGGAGGAGACCCAGTACTTC. Translating gives CASSRTSGRAEETQYF. The full variable domain, its missing parts supplied by reference TRBV11-2 and TRBJ2-5, is EAGVAQSPRYKIIEKRQSVAFWCNPISGHATLYWYQQILGQGPKLLIQFQNNGVVDDSQLPKDRFSAERLKGVDSTLKIQPAKLEDSAVYLCASSRTSGRAEETQYFGPGTRLLVL.

Ten or more counts support this clonotype. V usage is TRBV7-2 and J usage is TRBJ1-2; D not resolved. CDR3 length equals 14 residues. Germline CDR1 SGHTA, CDR2 FQGNSA. Deletions cut 5 bases from V and 4 bases from J, with 14 bases between. CDR3: CASSPRTDLYGYTF. The CDR3 DNA is TGTGCCAGCAGCCCTCGGACGGACCTCTATGGCTACACCTTC.

This clonotype qualifies as medium-sized (0.01 to 0.1%). V usage is TRBV28 and J usage is TRBJ1-6, with a possible D match to TRBD1 (6 bases). The length of the CDR3 is 18 residues. Trimming left V 7 bases short and J 0 bases short, with 19 bases between. CDR1 and CDR2 from the germline V gene are MDHEN and SYDVKM. The CDR3, as DNA: TGTGCCAGCAAAAAACTTGTGGGGGCTAGCTCCTATAATTCACCCCTCCACTTT. It codes for CASKKLVGASSYNSPLHF.

Relative to its sample, this clonotype is medium-sized (0.01 to 0.1%). The chain is built from TRBV2 and TRBJ2-1, with D unclear. CDR3 length: 15 amino acids. The germline V gene has CDR1 SNHLY and CDR2 FYNNEI. V was pared by 5 bases and J by 6 bases, with 17 bases between. This CDR3 reads CASSNSLIVSNEQFF. CDR3 DNA: TGTGCCAGCAGTAACTCACTAATAGTGTCCAATGAGCAGTTCTTC.

There are many counts of this clonotype. The chain links TRBV5-1 to TRBJ1-1, with TRBD1 matching over 8 bases. This CDR3 is 14 amino acids long. Trimming took 4 bases from V and 1 from J; bases not matched to a gene: 3. Germline V gene sequence: CDR1 SGHRS, CDR2 YFSETQ. CDR3 in DNA: TGCGCCAGCAGCGCGACAGGGGAGAACACTGAAGCTTTCTTT. Translation gives CASSATGENTEAFF.

This clonotype has a count of ten or more. The genes are TRBV4-2 and TRBJ1-1; weak D call: TRBD1 (6 bases). V lost 4 bases and J 4 bases, leaving 10 bases between the germline ends. Germline V gene data show CDR1 as LGHNA and CDR2 as YNFKEQ. The CDR3 is 13 residues long. DNA of the CDR3: TGTGCCAGCAGCCTTCAGGGGAGCACTGAAGCTTTCTTT. Its translation is CASSLQGSTEAFF.

This clonotype was seen a few times. The genes are TRBV6-1 and TRBJ1-3; 9 bases are shared with TRBD1. The CDR3 is 16 amino acids. J was trimmed by 2 bases and V by 1 base; bases with no gene match: 3. Germline V gene sequence: CDR1 MNHNS, CDR2 SASEGT. The CDR3 DNA reads as TGTGCCAGCAGTGAAGTACAGGGGGCAACTGGAAACACCATATATTTT. Amino acid sequence: CASSEVQGATGNTIYF.

The rearrangement joins TRBV7-9 to TRBJ2-2, with no clear D. The CDR3 totals 14 residues. Per germline, CDR1 SEHNR and CDR2 FQNEAQ (reference sequence). V was clipped by 2 bases and J by 5 bases, with 9 bases between them. The CDR3 spells CASSLRLGTGELFF. For the CDR3, the DNA is TGTGCCAGCAGCTTACGCTTGGGAACCGGGGAGCTGTTTTTT.

By share, this clonotype counts as medium-sized (0.01 to 0.1%). The chain links TRBV12-3 or TRBV12-4 to TRBJ1-6; D is unclear. V was shortened by 0 bases and J by 10 bases, with 13 bases between the two germline ends. There are 15 residues in the CDR3. The CDR3 DNA follows: TGTGCCAGCAGTTTAGCGAGGACCCTTTTGTCACCCCTCCACTTT. It is translated as CASSLARTLLSPLHF.

This clonotype is medium-sized. The chain is built from TRBV5-5 and TRBJ2-5; weak D call: TRBD2 (5 bases). The V end was cut by 2 bases, the J end by 3 bases, with 8 bases between. The CDR3 is made up of 13 amino acids. From germline, CDR1 is SGHKS and CDR2 YYEKEE (reference sequence). The CDR3 is CASSFPGKETQYF. Written as DNA, the CDR3 is TGTGCCAGCAGCTTTCCGGGGAAAGAGACCCAGTACTTC.

At least ten counts were recorded for this clonotype. The V and J genes are TRBV4-3 and TRBJ2-3; 9 nucleotides agree with TRBD1. The V gene end was trimmed by 0 bases and the J gene end by 6 bases; junction bases not matched to a gene: 10. The CDR3 sequence is 17 residues long. CDR1 is LGHNA and CDR2 is YSLEER in the germline V gene. CDR3 region: CASSQERTGVGADTQYF. As DNA, the CDR3 is TGCGCCAGCAGCCAAGAAAGGACAGGGGTGGGTGCGGATACGCAGTATTTT.

This clonotype was picked up many times. For the CDR3, the DNA is TGCAGTGCTAGAGATCCGGGCGGGGACACTGAAGCTTTCTTT. Its translation: CSARDPGGDTEAFF. The chain carries TRBV20-1 and TRBJ1-1; D not certain. The CDR3 extends over 14 amino acids. Trimming left V 0 bases short and J 3 bases short, with 11 bases between. In germline, CDR1 is DFQATT, CDR2 SNEGSKA (reference sequence).

There are many counts of this clonotype. V and J are TRBV24-1 and TRBJ1-4; D is unclear. Germline CDR1 reads KGHDR; CDR2 reads SFDVKD. The V end lost 4 bases, the J end lost 0 bases, and 8 bases lay between the germline ends. This CDR3 spans 15 amino acids. The CDR3 loop reads CATSDSRATNEKLFF. The CDR3 DNA reads as TGTGCCACCAGTGACAGTAGGGCAACTAATGAAAAACTGTTTTTT.

This clonotype is classed as medium-sized. This chain joins TRBV11-2 and TRBJ2-7; D possibly corresponds to TRBD2 (6 bases). The CDR3 contains 15 residues. Deletions cut 5 bases from V and 7 bases from J, with 21 bases between. CDR1 and CDR2 from the germline V gene are SGHAT and FQNNGV. The DNA of the CDR3 is TGTGCCAGCAGCCCGCCGGGAGAGGGTCTATGGGAGCAGTACTTC. It yields the protein CASSPPGEGLWEQYF. Combining the CDR3 with reference TRBV11-2 and TRBJ2-7 gives the whole variable domain EAGVAQSPRYKIIEKRQSVAFWCNPISGHATLYWYQQILGQGPKLLIQFQNNGVVDDSQLPKDRFSAERLKGVDSTLKIQPAKLEDSAVYLCASSPPGEGLWEQYFGPGTRLTVT.

By sample share, this clonotype is medium-sized. V and J are TRBV10-3 and TRBJ2-1; D call uncertain. V shed 5 bases and J shed 5 bases, with 7 bases lying between them. CDR1 is ENHRY, CDR2 SYGVKD, per germline. CDR3 length: 12 residues. DNA for the CDR3: TGTGCCATCAGTCCAGCCAACAATGAGCAGTTCTTC. Amino acid sequence: CAISPANNEQFF.

By frequency in the sample, this clonotype is medium-sized. The J gene is TRBJ1-2, the V gene TRBV6-5; D gene ambiguous. The CDR3 consists of 13 residues. Germline loops: CDR1 MNHEY, CDR2 SVGAGI. The V end was cut by 0 bases, the J end by 8 bases, with 10 bases between. The CDR3 loop reads CASSYSTLRGYTF. Here the CDR3 DNA reads TGTGCCAGCAGTTACTCCACTTTGCGCGGCTACACCTTC.

The table lists this clonotype with many counts. This chain joins TRBV12-3 or TRBV12-4 and TRBJ1-1; 9 bases fit TRBD1. Losses at the gene ends were 5 bases for V and 3 bases for J; bases not matched to a gene: 1. This CDR3 comprises 13 residues. In DNA, the CDR3 is TGTGCCAGCAGTCGGACAGGGGACACTGAAGCTTTCTTT. It specifies CASSRTGDTEAFF.

This clonotype was picked up many times. The chain carries TRBV21-1 and TRBJ1-1; whether TRBD1, the table's D call, matches the DNA was not checked. TRBV21-1 is a pseudogene. CDR3 length: 17 amino acids. Here the CDR3 reads CASSKALTGGGNSEAFF. DNA for the CDR3: TGTGCCAGCAGCAAAGCGCTAACAGGGGGAGGGAACTCTGAAGCTTTCTTT.

Within the sample, this clonotype is medium-sized. The J gene is TRBJ2-5, the V gene TRBV20-1; 9 nucleotides match TRBD1. The V gene end was trimmed by 5 bases and the J gene end by 7 bases; junction bases not matched to a gene: 11. The CDR3 length is 14 residues. Germline lookup yields CDR1 DFQATT and CDR2 SNEGSKA (reference sequence). In DNA form, the CDR3 reads TGCAGTGCTCCCGGTGGACAGGGGTCAGGGACCCAGTACTTC. Residues: CSAPGGQGSGTQYF.

This clonotype was seen at least ten times. J is TRBJ2-5 and V is TRBV11-3, with D unresolved. The CDR3 consists of 12 residues. Trimming stripped 0 bases from V and 9 bases from J, with 8 bases between. CDR1 is SGHNT and CDR2 is YENEEA in the germline V gene. CDR3 sequence: CASSLEVRSQYF. The CDR3 nucleotides are TGTGCCAGCAGCTTAGAGGTGCGGTCCCAGTACTTC.

This clonotype qualifies as medium-sized (0.01 to 0.1%). The chain links TRBV29-1 to TRBJ2-2; the D gene is possibly TRBD1 (5 bases). The CDR3 is made up of 14 amino acids. CDR1 and CDR2 from the germline V gene are SQVTM and ANQGSEA. Trimming left V 3 bases short and J 2 bases short, with 10 bases between. Here the CDR3 reads CSVDLQANTGELFF. CDR3 sequence (DNA): TGCAGCGTTGATTTACAGGCAAACACCGGGGAGCTGTTTTTT.

This clonotype was counted many times. The V gene is TRBV30, the J gene TRBJ2-2; no clear D gene. The CDR3 length is 12 residues. CDR1 is GTSNPN and CDR2 is SVGIG in the germline V gene (reference sequence). V was clipped by 4 bases and J by 2 bases, with 5 bases between them. CDR3 in DNA: TGTGCCTGGAACGCCAACACCGGGGAGCTGTTTTTT. Protein sequence: CAWNANTGELFF.

This clonotype has a count of ten or more. The genes are TRBV7-2 and TRBJ2-7, with no clear D. This CDR3 region has 13 residues. V was trimmed by 5 bases and J by 9 bases, leaving 17 bases between them. Germline CDR1 reads SGHTA; CDR2 reads FQGNSA. CDR3 nucleotides: TGTGCCAGCAGCACGGAGCACCTACGAGGGCAGTACTTC. Translated, it gives CASSTEHLRGQYF.

This clonotype rates as medium-sized. V usage is TRBV27 and J usage is TRBJ1-2; D is possibly TRBD1 (5 bases). Germline assignment: CDR1 MNHEY and CDR2 SMNVEV (reference sequence). With 5 bases removed from V and 5 bases from J, the gap between germline ends came to 9 bases. The CDR3 has 12 residues. This chain's CDR3 is CASSPGPYGYTF. CDR3 DNA: TGTGCCAGCAGTCCGGGACCTTATGGCTACACCTTC.

This clonotype ranks as medium-sized (0.01 to 0.1%). Germline is not matched at one junction end, which may reflect a read error. J is TRBJ2-7 and V is TRBV20-1; TRBD2 agrees at 8 bases. The CDR3 sequence is 13 residues long. Germline CDR1 DFQATT, CDR2 SNEGSKA (reference sequence). Here the CDR3 reads CSAHRTSSNEQYF. In DNA form, the CDR3 reads TGCAGTGCTCATCGGACTAGCTCCAACGAGCAGTACTTC.

Relative to its sample, this clonotype is medium-sized (0.01 to 0.1%). V and J are TRBV20-1 and TRBJ2-3; TRBD1 matches 7 bases. V lost 3 bases and J lost 2; bases outside the gene matches: 8. Germline CDR1 reads DFQATT; CDR2 reads SNEGSKA (reference sequence). The CDR3 covers 15 residues. The CDR3 nucleotides are TGCAGTGCTAGTACTCCGGGACAGACCACAGATACGCAGTATTTT. It codes for CSASTPGQTTDTQYF.

Comment on this clonotype: Given a much more abundant clone one base away, this may be a read error. The V call is TRBV20-1, the J call TRBJ2-4, with 9 bases identical to TRBD1. Germline CDR1 and CDR2: DFQATT and SNEGSKA (reference sequence). This CDR3 region has 14 residues. V was pared by 3 bases and J by 7 bases, with 7 bases of the junction left unmatched. The CDR3, as DNA: TGCAGTGCTAGGGATCTGGGACAGGGCAACATTCAGTACTTC. Encoded protein: CSARDLGQGNIQYF.